This passage covers 4 T cell receptor beta chains from one sample sequenced in a study of blood T cell repertoires in COVID-19. Profiled with immunoSEQ multiplex PCR; TCRdb holds only in-frame clones, not every one. This sample has roughly 60,000 clones, with about 91% found just once. The sequenced material came from peripheral blood. These receptors were taken from a man between 45 and 60 years old with active COVID-19.

The chain carries TRBV4-1 and TRBJ1-3, with TRBD1 matching over 9 bases. The ends lost 1 base at V and 6 bases at J; junction bases unmatched: 10. The germline CDR1 and CDR2 sequences are MGHRA and YSYEKL. The CDR3 runs to 17 residues. The CDR3 bases are TGCGCCAGCAGCCAAGCGTCCGGACAGGGGACCTTAAACACCATATATTTT. This sequence encodes CASSQASGQGTLNTIYF.

The chain joins TRBV6-6 to TRBJ1-1; 7 nucleotides agree with TRBD1. This CDR3 spans 15 amino acids. V was clipped by 6 bases and J by 3 bases; unmatched bases: 10. From germline, CDR1 is MNHNY and CDR2 SVGAGI (reference sequence). CDR3 protein: CASRRGRLGDTEAFF. The CDR3 DNA sequence: TGTGCCAGCAGAAGGGGGCGGCTTGGGGACACTGAAGCTTTCTTT.

The rearrangement joins TRBV4-1 to TRBJ2-7; possible D gene TRBD2, 5 bases. Germline V CDR1 and CDR2: MGHRA, YSYEKL. Trimming stripped 0 bases from V and 2 bases from J, with 14 bases between. This CDR3 comprises 16 residues. The CDR3 loop is CASSQDLLATPYEQYF. CDR3 bases: TGCGCCAGCAGCCAAGATTTGTTAGCGACCCCCTACGAGCAGTACTTC.

The J gene is TRBJ2-6, the V gene TRBV5-6, with 7 bases fitting TRBD2. After removal of 4 bases from V and 2 bases from J, the junction contained 0 bases not matched to a gene. The germline gives CDR1 SGHDT, CDR2 YYEEEE. There are 14 residues in the CDR3. CDR3 amino acids: CASSRGAGANVLTF. The CDR3 nucleotides are TGTGCCAGCAGCCGGGGGGCTGGGGCCAACGTCCTGACTTTC.